These 15 T cell receptor beta chains were sequenced from one sample in a study of control samples from healthy donors and cancer patients. Profiled with immunoSEQ multiplex PCR; TCRdb holds only in-frame clones, not every one. The sample lists about 410,000 clones; around 90% were seen once. The material sequenced was PBMCs. These receptors all stem from a man aged 40-50 years with head and neck cancer.

The genes are TRBV9 and TRBJ1-1, with unresolved D. V lost 2 bases, J lost 5 bases, and 10 bases lay in between. The V gene's germline CDR1 is SGDLS and CDR2 YYNGEE. The CDR3 extends over 13 amino acids. Here the CDR3 reads CASSVHSVTEAFF. The CDR3 DNA reads TGTGCCAGCAGCGTTCACAGCGTTACTGAAGCTTTCTTT.

The V call is TRBV6-5, the J call TRBJ2-1, with 8 nucleotides matching TRBD1. This CDR3 comprises 14 residues. V trimming: 4 bases; J trimming: 9 bases; junction bases outside the gene matches: 8. Germline CDR1 is MNHEY and CDR2 is SVGAGI. The CDR3: CASSLDRVSGEQFF. DNA for the CDR3: TGTGCCAGCAGTTTGGACAGGGTGAGTGGTGAGCAGTTCTTC.

The chain is built from TRBV7-2 and TRBJ2-1; no definite D call. The germline V gene encodes CDR1 SGHTA and CDR2 FQGNSA. Trimming cost V 2 bases and J 6 bases, with 8 bases left between them. The CDR3 extends over 13 amino acids. This CDR3 reads CASSLNYPNEQFF. The DNA for the CDR3 is TGTGCCAGCAGCTTAAACTACCCCAATGAGCAGTTCTTC.

The rearrangement joins TRBV10-2 to TRBJ2-4; D uncertain. Germline V gives CDR1 WSHSY, CDR2 SAAADI. The V and J ends lost 6 bases and 0 bases respectively, with 12 bases between them. The CDR3 contains 15 residues. The CDR3 DNA is TGCGCCAGCAGCTTGGGTGCACTAGCCAAAAACATTCAGTACTTC. Amino acids: CASSLGALAKNIQYF.

This chain connects TRBV12-3 or TRBV12-4 to TRBJ1-1, with D hard to call. Deletions cut 3 bases from V and 11 bases from J, with 13 bases between. The CDR3 runs to 12 residues. The CDR3 DNA reads TGTGCCAGCAGTTTTGGAGGGAGTTGGGCTTTCTTT. Its translation: CASSFGGSWAFF.

About this clone itself: Other DNA sequences within the sample encode an identical CDR3. The gene calls are TRBV14 and TRBJ2-7, with TRBD1 matching 7 bases. The length of the CDR3 is 14 residues. Germline CDR1 SGHDN, CDR2 FVKESK. J lost 2 bases, V lost 4 bases, and 5 bases had no gene match. This CDR3 is CASSLGQGAYEQYF. CDR3 in DNA: TGTGCCAGCAGCCTAGGCCAGGGGGCCTACGAGCAGTACTTC.

V is TRBV5-6 and J is TRBJ1-3; D gene ambiguous. The V end lost 1 base, the J end lost 0 bases, and 5 bases lay between the germline ends. Per germline, CDR1 SGHDT and CDR2 YYEEEE. The CDR3 consists of 14 residues. DNA for the CDR3: TGTGCCAGCAGCTTGATGCGCTCTGGAAACACCATATATTTT. Residues: CASSLMRSGNTIYF.

This chain links TRBV24-1 with TRBJ1-2, with D uncertain. The CDR3 runs to 14 residues. The V gene's germline CDR1 is KGHDR and CDR2 SFDVKD. Deletions cut 4 bases from V and 2 bases from J, with 10 bases between. CDR3 loop: CATSDSRDNYGYTF. CDR3 bases: TGTGCCACCAGTGACAGCCGCGACAACTATGGCTACACCTTC.

This sequence joins TRBV30 and TRBJ2-5, with unresolved D. CDR1 is GTSNPN, CDR2 SVGIG, per germline (reference sequence). Trimming left V 0 bases short and J 2 bases short, with 10 bases between. The CDR3 extends over 14 amino acids. The CDR3 spells CAWSVVKTQETQYF. The CDR3 coding sequence is TGTGCCTGGAGTGTTGTCAAGACTCAAGAGACCCAGTACTTC.

The chain recombines TRBV27 with TRBJ1-1; 9 positions agree with TRBD1. Germline V CDR1 and CDR2: MNHEY, SMNVEV (reference sequence). The CDR3 length is 16 residues. The V segment lost 5 bases and the J segment 0 bases; nucleotides outside the gene matches: 7. The CDR3 nucleotides are TGTGCCAGCAGTCCAAGAGGGACAGGGATGAACACTGAAGCTTTCTTT. Amino acid sequence: CASSPRGTGMNTEAFF.

The rearrangement links TRBV23-1 to TRBJ1-5; tentative D call: TRBD1 (6 bases). TRBV23-1 falls under the ORF class, with uncertain function. The CDR3 contains 24 residues. Trimming shortened V by 0 bases and J by 0 bases, and 33 bases separated the two germline ends. In DNA form, the CDR3 reads TGCGCCAGCAGTCAATCGGGGGGGGGCCGGTCCACAACCCTCCCCGTTTATAGCAATCAGCCCCAGCATTTT. As protein: CASSQSGGGRSTTLPVYSNQPQHF.

This clone was detected once. The chain has TRBV4-2 and TRBJ2-3; TRBD1 agrees at 9 bases. The J segment lost 4 bases and the V segment lost 3 bases, leaving 8 bases of the junction unmatched. Germline V gives CDR1 LGHNA, CDR2 YNFKEQ. The CDR3 has 16 residues. CDR3 in DNA: TGTGCCAGCAGCCATGGACAGGGGTTCGGCGCAGATACGCAGTATTTT. Its translation: CASSHGQGFGADTQYF.

V usage is TRBV19 and J usage is TRBJ1-4; D remains unclear. CDR1 and CDR2 (germline): LNHDA, SQIVND (reference sequence). V was shortened by 0 bases and J by 5 bases, with 10 bases between the two germline ends. CDR3 length equals 15 residues. The CDR3 region is CASSIDQAGNEKLFF. The CDR3 DNA reads TGTGCCAGTAGTATAGATCAGGCCGGGAATGAAAAACTGTTTTTT.

The chain has TRBV5-4 and TRBJ2-7; the D gene is possibly TRBD2 (5 bases). Per the germline V gene, CDR1 is SGHNT and CDR2 is YYREEE (reference sequence). Deletions cut 1 base from V and 3 bases from J, with 11 bases between. The CDR3 spans 14 residues. CDR3: CASSLSASSYEQYF. CDR3 sequence (DNA): TGTGCCAGCAGCTTGTCGGCTAGCAGCTACGAGCAGTACTTC.

The chain recombines TRBV6-5 with TRBJ1-1; D gene ambiguous. CDR3 length: 15 amino acids. The V gene lost 2 bases and the J gene lost 1 base, with 11 bases spanning the gap. Germline V gives CDR1 MNHEY, CDR2 SVGAGI. CDR3 loop: CASSYAGVSNTEAFF. CDR3 nucleotides: TGTGCCAGCAGTTACGCCGGTGTATCGAACACTGAAGCTTTCTTT.